These 8 T cell receptor beta chains were sequenced from one sample in a study of vaccination and CD4 T cells after COVID-19. The assay that was used to sequence DNA from cultured CD4+ T cells was the Oncomine TCR Beta short-read assay. TCRdb recomputed calls from the PCR reads with MiXCR, one row per CDR3 protein. The sample records around 19,000 distinct CDR3 sequences, about three fifths being singletons. Their target antigens are unknown. Treatment described: approximately nine-day PBMC culture with coronavirus spike peptide pools or control peptides (ViraFEST assay). Material: CD4+ T cells from blood, cultured in vitro. The origin of the receptors is a human donor who had recovered from COVID-19.

This clonotype was recorded a few times. This chain links TRBV20-1 with TRBJ2-5, with TRBD2 matching 11 bases. Germline V gives CDR1 DFQATT, CDR2 SNEGSKA (reference sequence). The trim removed 3 bases at V and 0 bases at J, leaving 3 bases unmatched. This CDR3 is built from 15 residues. For the CDR3, the DNA is TGCAGTGCTAGGGTAGCGGGGGGGTACCAAGAGACCCAGTACTTC. This codes for CSARVAGGYQETQYF.

Only a few counts were recorded for this clonotype. This chain connects TRBV19 to TRBJ1-2; D possibly corresponds to TRBD1 (6 bases). V was clipped by 4 bases and J by 8 bases, with 14 bases between them. Germline loops: CDR1 LNHDA, CDR2 SQIVND (reference sequence). This CDR3 has 13 amino acids. CDR3 in amino acids: CASSNTGRAGYTF. CDR3 nucleotide sequence: TGTGCCAGTAGTAATACAGGGCGGGCGGGCTACACCTTC.

The V gene is TRBV7-9, the J gene TRBJ1-1, with 8 bases lining up with TRBD1. J was trimmed by 3 bases and V by 4 bases; bases with no gene match: 7. The CDR3 contains 15 residues. The germline CDR1 and CDR2 sequences are SEHNR and FQNEAQ (reference sequence). CDR3 sequence reads: CASSSEGQGYTEAFF. The CDR3 nucleotides read TGTGCCAGCAGCTCAGAAGGACAGGGCTACACTGAAGCTTTCTTT.

This clonotype was observed once. The rearrangement links TRBV20-1 to TRBJ2-1, with unresolved D. Germline lookup yields CDR1 DFQATT and CDR2 SNEGSKA (reference sequence). The CDR3 has 15 residues. With 3 bases removed from V and 7 bases from J, the gap between germline ends came to 19 bases. CDR3 sequence (DNA): TGCAGTGCTAGTAGGGCAGAAATGGAATATAATGAGCAGTTCTTC. Its translation is CSASRAEMEYNEQFF.

Only a few counts were recorded for this clonotype. V gene TRBV19 combines with J gene TRBJ1-2; no reliable D call. The CDR3 runs 13 residues. Per germline, CDR1 LNHDA and CDR2 SQIVND (reference sequence). The germline V and J ends were trimmed by 3 bases and 5 bases, with 10 bases remaining between them. CDR3 coding DNA: TGTGCCAGTAGTATGCGCCAGATTTATGGCTACACCTTC. This codes for CASSMRQIYGYTF.

The rearrangement uses TRBV6-1 and TRBJ2-1, with TRBD2 identical over 8 bases. The CDR3 loop spans 14 amino acids. The V and J ends lost 5 bases and 4 bases, in that order; junction bases with no gene match: 4. Germline V lookup: CDR1 MNHNS, CDR2 SASEGT. For the CDR3, the DNA is TGTGCCAGCAGTCCGGGACTAGAGTACAATGAGCAGTTCTTC. Translating it yields CASSPGLEYNEQFF.

This chain uses TRBV20-1 with TRBJ2-7; TRBD2 might be the D (6 bases). This CDR3 region has 13 residues. Deletions cut 6 bases from V and 2 bases from J, with 14 bases between. Germline V gives CDR1 DFQATT, CDR2 SNEGSKA (reference sequence). The DNA for the CDR3 is TGCAGTGCATTGCTAGCGCTGGCCTACGAGCAGTACTTC. Protein sequence: CSALLALAYEQYF.

This chain joins TRBV6-5 and TRBJ1-6; D is perhaps TRBD1 (6 bases). This CDR3 is 14 amino acids long. Germline CDR1 and CDR2: MNHEY and SVGAGI. V was clipped by 2 bases and J by 8 bases, with 10 bases between them. This chain's CDR3 is CASSYGGRDSPLHF. The CDR3 DNA reads TGTGCCAGCAGTTACGGGGGGCGCGATTCACCCCTCCACTTT.